This entry lists 21 T cell receptor beta chains sequenced from one sample in a study of blood T cell repertoires in COVID-19. Repertoires were generated with immunoSEQ multiplex PCR, while TCRdb's copy carries only in-frame clones and drops some. The data show about 140,000 clones, around 78% seen once. Sequencing input: peripheral blood. These TCRs come from a woman of 80 years or more with active or convalescent COVID-19.

The chain recombines TRBV4-2 with TRBJ2-7, with D perhaps matching TRBD1 (6 bases). The ends were cut back, 0 bases at V and 7 bases at J, with 13 bases in the middle. The CDR3 runs to 14 residues. CDR1 is LGHNA and CDR2 is YNFKEQ in the germline V gene. The DNA for the CDR3 is TGTGCCAGCAGCCAAGATGGGGGCCAGGGGGAGCAGTACTTC. This encodes CASSQDGGQGEQYF.

The chain has TRBV9 and TRBJ1-1; the match to TRBD1 covers 7 bases. This CDR3 has 14 amino acids. V was pared by 4 bases and J by 1 base, with 4 bases of the junction left unmatched. Germline V CDR1 and CDR2: SGDLS, YYNGEE. This CDR3 is CASSRDSQNTEAFF. The CDR3 DNA reads TGTGCCAGCAGCCGGGACAGCCAGAACACTGAAGCTTTCTTT.

The sample holds many counts of this clone. The chain recombines TRBV7-9 with TRBJ2-7, with 7 positions matching TRBD1. Per the germline V gene, CDR1 is SEHNR and CDR2 is FQNEAQ (reference sequence). The CDR3 is 15 amino acids. The junction had 11 bases not matched to a gene; V was cut back by 4 bases and J by 5 bases. The CDR3 region has the DNA TGTGCCAGCAGCTGGACACTAAAGGGGGCCCACGAGCAGTACTTC. It is translated as CASSWTLKGAHEQYF.

Only a few counts were recorded for this clone. The J gene is TRBJ2-7, the V gene TRBV28; 7 bases match TRBD1. V shed 5 bases and J 4 bases; nucleotides not matched to a gene: 11. This CDR3 contains 15 residues. CDR1 and CDR2 (germline): MDHEN, SYDVKM. In DNA form, the CDR3 reads TGTGCCAGCAGTGAAACCGGGACAGTCGATTACGAGCAGTACTTC. Amino acid sequence: CASSETGTVDYEQYF.

CDR3 residues: CASSFGSREQYF. CDR3 nucleotides: TGTGCCAGCAGTTTTGGCTCCCGCGAGCAGTACTTC. This chain links TRBV12-3 or TRBV12-4 with TRBJ2-7; no firm D call. V lost 3 bases to trimming and J lost 6 bases, with 9 bases between them. The CDR3 consists of 12 residues.

The chain uses TRBV2 and TRBJ1-1; 8 bases align to TRBD1. This CDR3 has 15 residues. The germline V gene has CDR1 SNHLY and CDR2 FYNNEI. Trimming removed 5 bases from V and 4 bases from J; junction bases left unmatched: 9. In nucleotides, the CDR3 is TGTGCCAGCAGTTTAGACAGGGGAAGTTCCACTGAAGCTTTCTTT. It yields the protein CASSLDRGSSTEAFF. Using reference TRBV2 and TRBJ1-1 for the parts outside the CDR3, the full variable domain is EPEVTQTPSHQVTQMGQEVILRCVPISNHLYFYWYRQILGQKVEFLVSFYNNEISEKSEIFDDQFSVERPDGSNFTLKIRSTKLEDSAMYFCASSLDRGSSTEAFFGQGTRLTVV.

The chain links TRBV18 to TRBJ1-6; a possible D gene is TRBD1 (5 bases). Trimming stripped 4 bases from V and 7 bases from J, with 11 bases between. From germline, CDR1 is KGHSH and CDR2 LQKENI. The CDR3 contains 14 residues. The CDR3 is CASSHDSKNSPLHF. The CDR3 region has the DNA TGTGCCAGCTCACACGACAGCAAGAATTCACCCCTCCACTTT.

This chain uses TRBV4-3 with TRBJ1-5; 7 bases match TRBD1. This CDR3 region has 16 residues. Per the germline V gene, CDR1 is LGHNA and CDR2 is YSLEER. V shed 0 bases, J shed 7 bases, and the junction held 9 bases outside the gene matches. The CDR3 here is CASSQERGRGEQPQHF. The CDR3 DNA sequence: TGCGCCAGCAGCCAAGAACGCGGCAGGGGGGAACAGCCCCAGCATTTT.

This clone came up once. The chain has TRBV5-1 and TRBJ2-1; 10 bases are a match to TRBD2. J lost 2 bases, V lost 0 bases, and 2 bases had no gene match. The CDR3 is made up of 16 amino acids. CDR1 is SGHRS and CDR2 is YFSETQ in the germline V gene. CDR3 in amino acids: CASSLASGGAYNEQFF. The CDR3 coding sequence is TGCGCCAGCAGCTTGGCGAGCGGGGGGGCCTACAATGAGCAGTTCTTC.

The J gene is TRBJ2-2, the V gene TRBV7-8; 8 bases are shared with TRBD1. This CDR3 comprises 14 residues. The junction had 13 bases not matched to a gene; V was cut back by 5 bases and J by 14 bases. Germline V gene lookup returns CDR1 SGHVS and CDR2 FQNEAQ. The chain's CDR3 is CASSQLGRGLLLFF. The CDR3 coding sequence is TGTGCCAGCAGCCAGTTAGGCAGGGGGCTTTTACTGTTTTTT.

The J gene is TRBJ1-3, the V gene TRBV4-3; tentative D call: TRBD1 (5 bases). This CDR3 region has 16 residues. Trimming cost V 0 bases and J 7 bases, with 16 bases left between them. CDR1 and CDR2 (germline): LGHNA, YSLEER. This CDR3 reads CASSQEVAGRGNTIYF. In nucleotides, the CDR3 is TGCGCCAGCAGCCAAGAGGTCGCAGGGCGGGGGAACACCATATATTTT.

J is TRBJ1-6 and V is TRBV27; 9 bases map to TRBD1. The J segment lost 3 bases and the V segment lost 5 bases, leaving 8 bases of the junction unmatched. The CDR3 is made up of 17 amino acids. Germline V lookup: CDR1 MNHEY, CDR2 SMNVEV (reference sequence). The CDR3 DNA follows: TGTGCCAGCAGTCCACTATCGACAGGGGGCTATAATTCACCCCTCCACTTT. Protein product: CASSPLSTGGYNSPLHF.

Worth noting for this clone: Other DNA sequences in the sample encode the same CDR3. V usage is TRBV28 and J usage is TRBJ2-3; TRBD1 matches at 8 bases. V was clipped by 4 bases and J by 1 base; unmatched bases: 4. The CDR3 consists of 15 residues. Germline V lookup: CDR1 MDHEN, CDR2 SYDVKM. The DNA of the CDR3 is TGTGCCAGCAGTTCCCCGGGACAGGGCACAGATACGCAGTATTTT. Amino acid sequence: CASSSPGQGTDTQYF. The full variable domain, in which reference TRBV28 and TRBJ2-3 provide the parts outside the CDR3, is DVKVTQSSRYLVKRTGEKVFLECVQDMDHENMFWYRQDPGLGLRLIYFSYDVKMKEKGDIPEGYSVSREKKERFSLILESASTNQTSMYLCASSSPGQGTDTQYFGPGTRLTVL.

The chain joins TRBV21-1 to TRBJ1-5. TRBV21-1 constitutes a pseudogene. This CDR3 region has 14 residues. The CDR3 loop reads CASSKEPSNQPQHF. Here the CDR3 DNA reads TGTGCCAGCAGCAAAGAGCCTAGCAATCAGCCCCAGCATTTT.

The chain joins TRBV5-5 to TRBJ2-5; D unclear. The V end lost 3 bases, the J end lost 5 bases, and 8 bases lay between the germline ends. CDR1 and CDR2 from the germline V gene are SGHKS and YYEKEE (reference sequence). The CDR3 length is 12 residues. DNA for the CDR3: TGTGCCAGCAGCTGGGCATTGGAGACCCAGTACTTC. Translated: CASSWALETQYF. Together with reference TRBV5-5 and TRBJ2-5, the CDR3 gives the full variable domain: DAGVTQSPTHLIKTRGQQVTLRCSPISGHKSVSWYQQVLGQGPQFIFQYYEKEERGRGNFPDRFSARQFPNYSSELNVNALLLGDSALYLCASSWALETQYFGPGTRLLVL.

V usage is TRBV6-5 and J usage is TRBJ1-5; the match to TRBD1 covers 8 bases. From germline, CDR1 is MNHEY and CDR2 SVGAGI. With 6 bases clipped from V and 4 bases from J, the junction kept 2 bases outside the gene matches. The CDR3 is 13 amino acids. The DNA of the CDR3 is TGTGCCAGCAGACGACAGGGGAATCAGCCCCAGCATTTT. It codes for CASRRQGNQPQHF.

The V call is TRBV14, the J call TRBJ2-3; 8 nucleotides agree with TRBD1. This CDR3 comprises 15 residues. V gave up 0 bases and J gave up 5 bases; unmatched junction bases: 4. Germline CDR1 is SGHDN and CDR2 is FVKESK. The CDR3 spells CASSQDRGQGDTQYF. CDR3 DNA: TGTGCCAGCAGCCAAGACAGGGGGCAAGGAGATACGCAGTATTTT.

This chain connects TRBV19 to TRBJ2-1, with 11 bases lining up with TRBD1. Germline V lookup: CDR1 LNHDA, CDR2 SQIVND (reference sequence). This CDR3 spans 17 amino acids. V was clipped by 5 bases and J by 0 bases; unmatched bases: 6. The CDR3 nucleotides are TGTGCCAGTAGTCCTCCGGGGACAGGGGGCTCCTACAATGAGCAGTTCTTC. Its protein product is CASSPPGTGGSYNEQFF.

The chain joins TRBV6-6 to TRBJ2-5; D is possibly TRBD1 (6 bases). V was clipped by 5 bases and J by 9 bases, with 16 bases between them. Germline CDR1 is MNHNY and CDR2 is SVGAGI (reference sequence). The CDR3 totals 13 residues. In DNA, the CDR3 is TGTGCCAGCAGTGGGCAGGGGCGGGTGGCCCAGTACTTC. It translates to CASSGQGRVAQYF.

This clone was observed a single time. The chain employs TRBV6-2 or TRBV6-3 and TRBJ2-7; 8 bases map to TRBD2. V was pared by 2 bases and J by 0 bases, with 12 bases of the junction left unmatched. The CDR3 loop spans 18 amino acids. Germline CDR1 reads MNHEY; CDR2 reads SVGEGT. CDR3 nucleotide sequence: TGTGCCAGCAGTTACCTTCGGGTTGGCGGGGGGCACTCCTACGAGCAGTACTTC. Encoded protein: CASSYLRVGGGHSYEQYF.

The chain employs TRBV10-3 and TRBJ2-4, with 7 bases aligning to TRBD1. The CDR3 totals 14 residues. CDR1 and CDR2 (germline): ENHRY, SYGVKD. V gave up 4 bases and J gave up 5 bases; unmatched junction bases: 5. This CDR3 reads CAISGNRGENIQYF. DNA for the CDR3: TGTGCCATCAGTGGCAACAGGGGAGAAAACATTCAGTACTTC.